The sequence of this T cell receptor beta chain was determined in a study of control samples from healthy donors and cancer patients. The repertoire was sequenced with immunoSEQ multiplex PCR; TCRdb's copy has only in-frame clones and lacks some. This sample has about 120,000 clones, with approximately 87% found just once. V dropped 0 bases and J dropped 7; count of bases not matched to a gene: 10. CDR3 size: 16 residues. Looked up from germline, CDR1 is LGHDT and CDR2 is YNNKEL (reference sequence). Specimen: blood. The rearrangement links TRBV3-1 (or the pseudogene TRBV3-2) to TRBJ2-5, with 8 bases lining up with TRBD1. The receptor was derived from a young man in good health. This chain's CDR3 is CASSQDQSQGVGTQYF. For the CDR3, the DNA is TGTGCCAGCAGCCAAGATCAATCACAGGGGGTAGGGACCCAGTACTTC.